What follows describes a single TCR beta chain. Sequencing relied on a cDNA template that was reverse transcribed from extracted RNA. Here immunoSEQ multiplex PCR was the method, and the copy in TCRdb shows in-frame clones only, minus some. Of 130,000 or so clones in the sample, around 83% are singletons; the top ten hold around 13%. These data come from a study of CD8+ T cells in alopecia areata. V was cut by 5 bases and J by 0 bases, with 23 bases left in between. From germline, CDR1 is SGHTA and CDR2 FQGTGA. The CDR3 sequence is 19 residues long. The sample's treatment: oral pan-JAK inhibitor, 5-10 mg twice daily.

The material was CD8+ T cells sorted from blood, obtained at week 4, from a patient treated with tofacitinib. The sequence was collected from a human donor with alopecia areata. The rearrangement links TRBV7-3 to TRBJ2-1; D tentatively reads TRBD1 or TRBD2 (5 bases each). CDR3 sequence reads: CASSPGLPLFQGSYNEQFF. The CDR3 DNA sequence: TGTGCCAGCAGCCCTGGACTCCCCCTCTTCCAGGGCTCCTACAATGAGCAGTTCTTC.